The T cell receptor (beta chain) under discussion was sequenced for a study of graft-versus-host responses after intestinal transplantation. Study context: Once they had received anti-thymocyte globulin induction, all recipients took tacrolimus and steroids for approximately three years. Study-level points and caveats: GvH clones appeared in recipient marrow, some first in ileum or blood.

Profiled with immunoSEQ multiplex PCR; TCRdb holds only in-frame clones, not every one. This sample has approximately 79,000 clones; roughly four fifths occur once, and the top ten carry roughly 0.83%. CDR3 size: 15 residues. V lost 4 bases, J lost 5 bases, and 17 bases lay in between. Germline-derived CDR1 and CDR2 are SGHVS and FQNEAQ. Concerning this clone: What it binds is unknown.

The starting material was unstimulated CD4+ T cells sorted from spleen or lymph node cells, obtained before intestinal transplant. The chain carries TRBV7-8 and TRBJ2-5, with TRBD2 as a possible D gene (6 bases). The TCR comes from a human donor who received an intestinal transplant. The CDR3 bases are TGTGCCAGCAGCTCCGGGGACTCCCCCCTGGAGACCCAGTACTTC. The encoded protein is CASSSGDSPLETQYF.